This T cell receptor (beta chain) was identified during a study of OX40 agonist ivuxolimab in advanced cancers. Prior autoimmune disease or systemic immunosuppression barred patients. Data came from immunoSEQ multiplex PCR; TCRdb stores just in-frame clones and leaves some out. The sample carries about 75,000 clones, about 85% recorded once. V shed 2 bases, J shed 2 bases, and the junction held 9 bases outside the gene matches. From germline, CDR1 is GTSNPN and CDR2 SVGIG (reference sequence). The CDR3 length is 15 residues. This receptor was identified in an adult with an advanced solid tumor such as melanoma, head and neck, liver or kidney cancer. Specimen: CD4+ or CD8+ T cells sorted from blood, collected in a trial of the OX40 agonist ivuxolimab. The V and J genes are TRBV30 and TRBJ2-7, with 7 nucleotides matching TRBD1. The DNA for the CDR3 is TGTGCCTGGAGTCCAGGGGACAGTGGGACCTACGAGCAGTACTTC. It translates to CAWSPGDSGTYEQYF.